This T cell receptor (beta chain) was obtained from a study of blood T cell repertoires in COVID-19. About the research overall: Spain, Italy and the United States supplied samples that represented acute and convalescent COVID-19. Nucleic acid was either cDNA or gDNA, and it came from T cells, B-cell-depleted T cells, or PBMCs.

TCRdb keeps only in-frame clones here, not all; method: immunoSEQ multiplex PCR. The table shows about 130,000 clones, with approximately 80% occurring only once. The V gene end was trimmed by 6 bases and the J gene end by 1 base; junction bases not matched to a gene: 3. This CDR3 spans 14 amino acids. Germline V gives CDR1 MDHEN, CDR2 SYDVKM. The receptor's source is a woman aged 60-75 years with active or convalescent COVID-19. The chain is built from TRBV28 and TRBJ1-3; 7 positions agree with TRBD1. Material for sequencing was peripheral blood. CDR3 protein: CASRAGGSGNTIYF. CDR3 DNA: TGTGCCAGCAGGGCAGGGGGGTCTGGAAACACCATATATTTT.